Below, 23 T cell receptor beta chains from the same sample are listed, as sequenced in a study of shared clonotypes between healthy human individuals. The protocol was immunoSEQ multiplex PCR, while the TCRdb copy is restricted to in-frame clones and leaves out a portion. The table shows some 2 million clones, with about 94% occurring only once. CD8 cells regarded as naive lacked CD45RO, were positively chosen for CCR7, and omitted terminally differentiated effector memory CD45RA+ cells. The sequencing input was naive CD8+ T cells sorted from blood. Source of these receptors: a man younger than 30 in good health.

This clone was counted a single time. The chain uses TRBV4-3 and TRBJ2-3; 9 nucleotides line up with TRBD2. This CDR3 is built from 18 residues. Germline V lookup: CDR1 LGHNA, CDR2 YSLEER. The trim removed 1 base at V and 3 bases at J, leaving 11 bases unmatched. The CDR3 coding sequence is TGCGCCAGCAGCCAAGCCTTTGCGCGGGAGGGCGTTACAGATACGCAGTATTTT. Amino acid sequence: CASSQAFAREGVTDTQYF.

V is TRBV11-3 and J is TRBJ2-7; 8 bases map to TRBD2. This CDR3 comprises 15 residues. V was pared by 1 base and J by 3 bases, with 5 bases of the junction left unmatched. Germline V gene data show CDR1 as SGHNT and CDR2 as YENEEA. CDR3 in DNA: TGTGCCAGCAGCTTAGGTCCGGGACTAGGCTACGAGCAGTACTTC. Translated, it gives CASSLGPGLGYEQYF.

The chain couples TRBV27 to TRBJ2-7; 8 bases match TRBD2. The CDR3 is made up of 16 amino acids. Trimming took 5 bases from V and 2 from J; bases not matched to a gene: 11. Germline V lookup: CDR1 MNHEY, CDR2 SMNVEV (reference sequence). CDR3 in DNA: TGTGCCAGCAGTACGCCCCCCGGGAGGGTAGCCTACGAGCAGTACTTC. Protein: CASSTPPGRVAYEQYF.

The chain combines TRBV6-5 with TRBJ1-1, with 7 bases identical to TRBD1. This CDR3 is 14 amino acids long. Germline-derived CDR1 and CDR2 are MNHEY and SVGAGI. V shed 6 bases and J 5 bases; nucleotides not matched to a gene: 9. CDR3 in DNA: TGTGCCAGCAGCCCCGGGACAGTGGGGACTGAAGCTTTCTTT. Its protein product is CASSPGTVGTEAFF.

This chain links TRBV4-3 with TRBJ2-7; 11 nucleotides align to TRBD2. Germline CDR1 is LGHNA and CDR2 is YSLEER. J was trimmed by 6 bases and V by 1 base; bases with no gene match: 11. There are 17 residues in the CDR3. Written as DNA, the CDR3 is TGCGCCAGCAGCCAAGGGGCGATAGCGGGAGGGCCTATCGAGCAGTACTTC. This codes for CASSQGAIAGGPIEQYF.

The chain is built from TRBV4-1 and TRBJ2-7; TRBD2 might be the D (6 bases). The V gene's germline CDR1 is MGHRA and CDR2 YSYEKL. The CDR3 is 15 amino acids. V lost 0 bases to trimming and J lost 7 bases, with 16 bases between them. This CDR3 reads CASSQDLGLAGEQYF. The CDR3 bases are TGCGCCAGCAGCCAAGATCTAGGACTGGCGGGGGAGCAGTACTTC.

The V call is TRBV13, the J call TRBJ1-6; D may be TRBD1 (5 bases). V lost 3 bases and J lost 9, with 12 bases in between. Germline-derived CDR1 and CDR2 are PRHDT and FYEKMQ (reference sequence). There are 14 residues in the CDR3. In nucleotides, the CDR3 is TGTGCCAGCAGCTTCGGAAGGGGAGGTTCACCCCTCCACTTT. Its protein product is CASSFGRGGSPLHF.

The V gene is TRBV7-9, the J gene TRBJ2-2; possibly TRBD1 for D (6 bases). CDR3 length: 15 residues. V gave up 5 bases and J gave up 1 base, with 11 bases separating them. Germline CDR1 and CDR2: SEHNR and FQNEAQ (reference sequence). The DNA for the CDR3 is TGTGCCAGCAGCCATGACAGGTGGAACACCGGGGAGCTGTTTTTT. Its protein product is CASSHDRWNTGELFF. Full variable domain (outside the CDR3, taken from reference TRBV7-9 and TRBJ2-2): DTGVSQNPRHKITKRGQNVTFRCDPISEHNRLYWYRQTLGQGPEFLTYFQNEAQLEKSRLLSDRFSAERPKGSFSTLEIQRTEQGDSAMYLCASSHDRWNTGELFFGEGSRLTVL.

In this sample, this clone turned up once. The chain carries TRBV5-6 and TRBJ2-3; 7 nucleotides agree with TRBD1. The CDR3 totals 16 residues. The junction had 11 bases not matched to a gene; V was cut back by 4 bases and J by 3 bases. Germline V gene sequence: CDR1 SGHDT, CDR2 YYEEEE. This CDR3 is CASSHDREIETDTQYF. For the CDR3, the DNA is TGTGCCAGCAGCCACGACAGGGAAATAGAAACAGATACGCAGTATTTT.

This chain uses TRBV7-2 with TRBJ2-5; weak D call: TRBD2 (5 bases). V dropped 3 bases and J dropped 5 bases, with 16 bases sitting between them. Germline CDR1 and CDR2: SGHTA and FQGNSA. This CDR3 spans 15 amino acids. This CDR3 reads CASSFFYSTGETQYF. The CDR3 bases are TGTGCCAGCAGCTTTTTTTATTCAACGGGGGAGACCCAGTACTTC.

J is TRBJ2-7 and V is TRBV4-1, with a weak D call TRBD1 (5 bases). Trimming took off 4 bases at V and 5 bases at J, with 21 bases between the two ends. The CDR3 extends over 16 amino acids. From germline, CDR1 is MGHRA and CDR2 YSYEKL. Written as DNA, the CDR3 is TGCGCCAGCAGCCCCCGTGGGGTAGCAGGGATCGACGAGCAGTACTTC. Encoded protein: CASSPRGVAGIDEQYF.

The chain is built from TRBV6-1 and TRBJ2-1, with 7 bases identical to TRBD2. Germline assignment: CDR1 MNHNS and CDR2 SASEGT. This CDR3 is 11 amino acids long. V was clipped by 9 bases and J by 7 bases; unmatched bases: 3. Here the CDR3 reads CASRLANEQFF. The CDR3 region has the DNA TGTGCCAGTCGACTAGCAAATGAGCAGTTCTTC.

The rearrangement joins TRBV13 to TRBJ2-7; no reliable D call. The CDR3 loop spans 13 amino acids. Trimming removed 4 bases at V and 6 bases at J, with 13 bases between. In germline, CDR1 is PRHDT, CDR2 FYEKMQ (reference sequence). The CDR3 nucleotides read TGTGCCAGCAGCTCCGGAGTACCGGCCGAGCAGTACTTC. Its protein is CASSSGVPAEQYF.

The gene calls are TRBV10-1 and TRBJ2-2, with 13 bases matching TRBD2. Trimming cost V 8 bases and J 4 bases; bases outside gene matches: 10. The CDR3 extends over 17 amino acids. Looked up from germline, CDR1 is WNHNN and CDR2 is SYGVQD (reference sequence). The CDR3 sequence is CASGSVTSGRGTGELFF. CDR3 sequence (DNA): TGCGCCAGCGGTAGTGTAACTAGCGGGAGGGGCACCGGGGAGCTGTTTTTT.

CDR3 sequence: CASRVTADNQPQHF. For the CDR3, the DNA is TGTGCCAGTAGGGTGACCGCTGACAATCAGCCCCAGCATTTT. The chain uses TRBV19 and TRBJ1-5; no clear D. In germline, CDR1 is LNHDA, CDR2 SQIVND (reference sequence). Trimming stripped 6 bases from V and 3 bases from J, with 12 bases between. The CDR3 loop spans 14 amino acids.

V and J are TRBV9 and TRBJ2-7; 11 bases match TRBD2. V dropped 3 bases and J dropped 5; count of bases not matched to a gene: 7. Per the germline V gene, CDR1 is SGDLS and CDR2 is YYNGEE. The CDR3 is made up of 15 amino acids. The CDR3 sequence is CASSALLAGEDEQYF. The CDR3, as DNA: TGTGCCAGCAGCGCCTTACTAGCGGGAGAGGACGAGCAGTACTTC.

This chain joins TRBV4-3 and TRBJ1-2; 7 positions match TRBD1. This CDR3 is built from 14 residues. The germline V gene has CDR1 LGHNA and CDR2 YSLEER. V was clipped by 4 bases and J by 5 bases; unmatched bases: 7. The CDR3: CASSRRDSPYGYTF. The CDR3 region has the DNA TGCGCCAGCAGCCGAAGGGACAGCCCTTATGGCTACACCTTC.

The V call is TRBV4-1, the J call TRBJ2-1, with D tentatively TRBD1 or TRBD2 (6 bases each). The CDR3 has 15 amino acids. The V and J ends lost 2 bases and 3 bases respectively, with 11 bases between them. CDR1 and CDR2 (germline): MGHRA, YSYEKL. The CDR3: CASSQKGGGYNEQFF. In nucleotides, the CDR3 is TGCGCCAGCAGCCAAAAGGGGGGCGGCTACAATGAGCAGTTCTTC.

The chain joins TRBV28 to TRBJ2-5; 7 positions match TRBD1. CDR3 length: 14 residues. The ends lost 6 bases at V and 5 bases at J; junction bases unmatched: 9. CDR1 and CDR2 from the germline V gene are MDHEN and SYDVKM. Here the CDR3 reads CASREGGGLETQYF. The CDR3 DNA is TGTGCCAGCAGGGAAGGGGGCGGGTTGGAGACCCAGTACTTC.

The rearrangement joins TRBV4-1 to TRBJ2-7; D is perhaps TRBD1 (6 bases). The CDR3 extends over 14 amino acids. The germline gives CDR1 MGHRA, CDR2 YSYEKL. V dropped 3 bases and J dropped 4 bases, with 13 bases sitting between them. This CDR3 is CASSHVQGRYEQYF. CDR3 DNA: TGCGCCAGCAGCCACGTACAGGGTAGGTACGAGCAGTACTTC.

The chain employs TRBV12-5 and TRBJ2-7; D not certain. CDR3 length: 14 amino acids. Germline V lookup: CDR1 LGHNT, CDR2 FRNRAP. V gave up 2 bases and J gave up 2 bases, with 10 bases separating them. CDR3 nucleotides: TGTGCTAGTGGTTTGTTTCCTAGTCCCTACGAGCAGTACTTC. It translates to CASGLFPSPYEQYF. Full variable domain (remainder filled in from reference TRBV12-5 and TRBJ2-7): DARVTQTPRHKVTEMGQEVTMRCQPILGHNTVFWYRQTMMQGLELLAYFRNRAPLDDSGMPKDRFSAEMPDATLATLKIQPSEPRDSAVYFCASGLFPSPYEQYFGPGTRLTVT.

The CDR3 is CASSHRTTDTQYF. The CDR3 bases are TGTGCCAGCAGCCACCGCACCACAGATACGCAGTATTTT. The gene calls are TRBV13 and TRBJ2-3, with D unresolved. Germline loops: CDR1 PRHDT, CDR2 FYEKMQ (reference sequence). The V end was cut by 5 bases, the J end by 2 bases, with 8 bases between. This CDR3 contains 13 residues.

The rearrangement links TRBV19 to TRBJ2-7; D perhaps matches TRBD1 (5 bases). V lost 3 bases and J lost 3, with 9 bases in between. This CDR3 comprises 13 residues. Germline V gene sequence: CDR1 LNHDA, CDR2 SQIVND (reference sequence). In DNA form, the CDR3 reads TGTGCCAGTAGTATCCCAGGGAACTACGAGCAGTACTTC. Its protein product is CASSIPGNYEQYF.